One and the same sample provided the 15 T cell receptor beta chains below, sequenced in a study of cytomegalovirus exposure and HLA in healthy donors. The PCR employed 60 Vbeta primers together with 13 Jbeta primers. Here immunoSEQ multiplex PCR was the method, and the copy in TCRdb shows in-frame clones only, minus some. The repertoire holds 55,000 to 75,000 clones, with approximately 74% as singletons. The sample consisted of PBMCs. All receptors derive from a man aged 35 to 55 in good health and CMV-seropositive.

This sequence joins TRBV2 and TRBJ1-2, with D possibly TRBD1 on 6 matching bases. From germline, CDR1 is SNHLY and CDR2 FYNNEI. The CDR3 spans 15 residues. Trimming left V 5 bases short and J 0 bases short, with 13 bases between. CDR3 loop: CASSKDSVSNYGYTF. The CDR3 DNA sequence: TGTGCCAGCAGTAAGGACAGCGTCTCTAACTATGGCTACACCTTC.

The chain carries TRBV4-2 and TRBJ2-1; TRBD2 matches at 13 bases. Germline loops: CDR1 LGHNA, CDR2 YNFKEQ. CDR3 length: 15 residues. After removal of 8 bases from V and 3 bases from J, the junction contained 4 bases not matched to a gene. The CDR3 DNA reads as TGTGCCAGCCGGGGGACTAGCGGGAACTACAATGAGCAGTTCTTC. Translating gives CASRGTSGNYNEQFF.

The CDR3 region has the DNA TGCGCCAGCAGCTTGGTGCTAGCGGGCACGAACACCGGGGAGCTGTTTTTT. Protein sequence: CASSLVLAGTNTGELFF. The rearrangement joins TRBV5-1 to TRBJ2-2; 8 nucleotides line up with TRBD2. V lost 0 bases and J lost 0; bases outside the gene matches: 4. Germline loops: CDR1 SGHRS, CDR2 YFSETQ. The CDR3 length is 17 residues.

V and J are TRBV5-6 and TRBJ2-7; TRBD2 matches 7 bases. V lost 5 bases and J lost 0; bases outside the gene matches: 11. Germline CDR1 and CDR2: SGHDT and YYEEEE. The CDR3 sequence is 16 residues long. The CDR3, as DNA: TGTGCCAGCAGTTGGACTAGTGGCGGGAGCTCCTACGAGCAGTACTTC. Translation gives CASSWTSGGSSYEQYF.

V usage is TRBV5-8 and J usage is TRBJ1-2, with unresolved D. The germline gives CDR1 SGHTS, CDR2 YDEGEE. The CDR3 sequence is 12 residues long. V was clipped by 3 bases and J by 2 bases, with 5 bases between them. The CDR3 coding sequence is TGTGCCAGCAGCTCGGGGAACTATGGCTACACCTTC. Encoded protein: CASSSGNYGYTF.

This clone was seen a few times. The CDR3 here is CASSREAAELSTDTQYF. The CDR3 DNA reads as TGTGCCAGCAGCAGAGAGGCAGCGGAATTAAGCACAGATACGCAGTATTTT. The rearrangement uses TRBV6-4 and TRBJ2-3, with D maybe TRBD2 (5 bases). With 6 bases removed from V and 0 bases from J, the gap between germline ends came to 19 bases. This CDR3 spans 17 amino acids. Germline V CDR1 and CDR2: MRHNA, SNTAGT.

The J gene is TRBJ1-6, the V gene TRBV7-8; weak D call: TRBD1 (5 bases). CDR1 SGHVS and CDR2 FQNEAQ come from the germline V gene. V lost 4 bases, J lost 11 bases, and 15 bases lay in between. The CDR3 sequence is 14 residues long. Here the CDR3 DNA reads TGTGCCAGCAGCTCATCGGAGGGGAGGACACCCCTCCACTTT. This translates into CASSSSEGRTPLHF.

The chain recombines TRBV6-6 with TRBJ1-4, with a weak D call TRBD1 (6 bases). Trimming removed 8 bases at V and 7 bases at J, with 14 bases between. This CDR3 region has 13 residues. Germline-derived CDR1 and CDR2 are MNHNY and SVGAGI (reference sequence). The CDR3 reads CASRNREFEKLFF. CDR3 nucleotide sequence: TGTGCCAGCCGAAACAGGGAGTTTGAAAAACTGTTTTTT.

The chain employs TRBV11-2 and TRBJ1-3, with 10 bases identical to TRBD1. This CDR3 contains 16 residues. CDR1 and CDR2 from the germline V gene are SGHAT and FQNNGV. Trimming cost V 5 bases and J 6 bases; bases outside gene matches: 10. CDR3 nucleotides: TGTGCCAGCAGCCGAGGGGCCGGGACAGGGGTAAACACCATATATTTT. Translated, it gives CASSRGAGTGVNTIYF.

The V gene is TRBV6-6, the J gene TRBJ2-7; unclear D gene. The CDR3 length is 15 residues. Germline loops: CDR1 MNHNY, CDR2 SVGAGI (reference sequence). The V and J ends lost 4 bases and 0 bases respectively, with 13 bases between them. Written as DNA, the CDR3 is TGTGCCAGCAGTTCCACCTCGACAACCTCCTACGAGCAGTACTTC. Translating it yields CASSSTSTTSYEQYF.

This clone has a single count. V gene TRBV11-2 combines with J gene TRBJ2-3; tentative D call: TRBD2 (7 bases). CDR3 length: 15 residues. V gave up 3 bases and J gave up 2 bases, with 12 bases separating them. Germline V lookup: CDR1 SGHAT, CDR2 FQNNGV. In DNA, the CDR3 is TGTGCCAGCAGCTTGGGGGGGCAGACCACAGATACGCAGTATTTT. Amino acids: CASSLGGQTTDTQYF.

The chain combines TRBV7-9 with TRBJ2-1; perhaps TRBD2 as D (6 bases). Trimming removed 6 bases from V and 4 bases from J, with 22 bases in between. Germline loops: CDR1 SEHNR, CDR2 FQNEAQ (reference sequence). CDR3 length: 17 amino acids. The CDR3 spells CASSPAGGTRRYNEQFF. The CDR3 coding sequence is TGTGCCAGCAGTCCGGCCGGGGGTACTCGAAGGTACAATGAGCAGTTCTTC.

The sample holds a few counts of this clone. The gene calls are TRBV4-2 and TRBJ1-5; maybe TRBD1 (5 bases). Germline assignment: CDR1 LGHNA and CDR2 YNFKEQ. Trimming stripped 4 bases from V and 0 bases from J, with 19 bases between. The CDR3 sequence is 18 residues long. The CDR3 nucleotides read TGTGCCAGCAGCCCGCGGTCGAAGAGGGACTATAGCAATCAGCCCCAGCATTTT. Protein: CASSPRSKRDYSNQPQHF.

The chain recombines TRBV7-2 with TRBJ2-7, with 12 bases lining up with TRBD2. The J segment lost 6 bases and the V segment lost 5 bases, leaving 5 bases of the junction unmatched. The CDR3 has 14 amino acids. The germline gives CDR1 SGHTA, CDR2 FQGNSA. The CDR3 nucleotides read TGTGCCAGCAGCCACCAGACTAGCGGGAGCGAGCAGTACTTC. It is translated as CASSHQTSGSEQYF.

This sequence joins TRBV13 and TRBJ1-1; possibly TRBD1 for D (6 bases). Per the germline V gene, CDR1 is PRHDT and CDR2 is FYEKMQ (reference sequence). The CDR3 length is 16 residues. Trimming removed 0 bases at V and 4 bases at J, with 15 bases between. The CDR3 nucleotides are TGTGCCAGCAGCTTAGGCGTGCGGGGGGCATTCACTGAAGCTTTCTTT. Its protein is CASSLGVRGAFTEAFF. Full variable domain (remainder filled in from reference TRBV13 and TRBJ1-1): AAGVIQSPRHLIKEKRETATLKCYPIPRHDTVYWYQQGPGQDPQFLISFYEKMQSDKGSIPDRFSAQQFSDYHSELNMSSLELGDSALYFCASSLGVRGAFTEAFFGQGTRLTVV.